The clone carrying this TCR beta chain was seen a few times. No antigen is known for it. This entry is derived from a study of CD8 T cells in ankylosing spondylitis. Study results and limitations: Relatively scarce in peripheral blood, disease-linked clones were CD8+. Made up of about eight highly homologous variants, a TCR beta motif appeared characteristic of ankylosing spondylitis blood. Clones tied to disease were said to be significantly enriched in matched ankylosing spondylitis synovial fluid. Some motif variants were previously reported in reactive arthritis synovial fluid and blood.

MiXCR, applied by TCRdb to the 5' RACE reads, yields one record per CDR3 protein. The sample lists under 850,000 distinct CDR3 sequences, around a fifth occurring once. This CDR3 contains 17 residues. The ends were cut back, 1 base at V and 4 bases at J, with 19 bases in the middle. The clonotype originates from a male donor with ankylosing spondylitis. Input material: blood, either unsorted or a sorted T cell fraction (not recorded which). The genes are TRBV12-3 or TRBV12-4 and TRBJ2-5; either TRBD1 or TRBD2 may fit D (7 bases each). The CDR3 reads CASSLGRGRQGGETQYF. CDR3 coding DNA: TGTGCCAGCAGTTTAGGGCGGGGGCGACAGGGCGGAGAGACCCAGTACTTC.